This TCR beta chain was obtained from a study of regulatory T cells in long-lasting Graves disease. Study-level points and caveats: Samples came from peripheral blood alone, without thyroid tissue.

Germline CDR1 reads LNHDA; CDR2 reads SQIVND (reference sequence). The CDR3 covers 14 residues. This clonotype was seen a few times. Its target is not known. Sequencing libraries for TCR beta were prepared with iRepertoire HTBI primers and Arm-PCR of CDR3 regions. A single record per CDR3 protein comes from TCRdb applying MiXCR to the multiplex PCR reads. The table shows hundreds of thousands of distinct CDR3 sequences, with approximately 15% occurring only once. Noted time point: newly diagnosed GD, antithyroid drugs for less than 3 months. Scientists built the TCR library using RNA that was extracted from PBMCs. These data were likewise used in another study, on T cells in Graves' hyperthyroidism and ophthalmopathy. This second study says: With a median lead of about 6.9 months before onset, the model predicted ophthalmopathy.

The TCR was taken from a woman aged 25 to 45 with Graves disease. This sequence joins TRBV19 and TRBJ2-2; D might be TRBD1 (5 bases). The starting material was peripheral blood mononuclear cells (PBMCs), obtained at new diagnosis, from a patient treated with antithyroid drugs. CDR3 in amino acids: CASKRLGQTGELFF. Written as DNA, the CDR3 is TGTGCTTCTAAGAGGCTGGGGCAGACCGGGGAGCTGTTTTTT.